The clone carrying this TCR beta chain was detected many times. The antigen remains unidentified. MiXCR, run by TCRdb on the 5' RACE reads, gives a single entry per CDR3 protein. The data hold more than 1.5 million distinct CDR3 sequences, with 25% to 35% observed a single time. This CDR3 is built from 15 residues. In germline, CDR1 is SNHLY, CDR2 FYNNEI. V shed 2 bases and J 7 bases; nucleotides not matched to a gene: 11. The sample belongs to a study of identical twins. General study findings and limits: Among out-of-frame alpha sequences shared by twins, low generation probability occurred in excess. Zero-insertion analyses were open to partial confounding by invariant MAIT and iNKT cells.

Healthy Caucasians, and only they, were the donors. The origin of this receptor is a newborn girl in good health. Sequencing was performed on cord blood. The V call is TRBV2, the J call TRBJ2-7, with 7 bases matching TRBD2. The CDR3 DNA reads as TGTGCCAGCAGTGAATATTGGACCTCAGCGGGAGAGCAGTACTTC. Its translation is CASSEYWTSAGEQYF.